This T cell receptor beta chain came from a study of blood T cells in healthy people across ages. Per the germline V gene, CDR1 is DFQATT and CDR2 is SNEGSKA (reference sequence). The CDR3 totals 14 residues. The V end lost 2 bases, the J end lost 1 base, and 9 bases lay between the germline ends. This clonotype has only a few counts. The second PCR ran about 7 to 12 cycles with a sample-barcoded 5' primer and J-beta primers. TCRdb fed the 5' RACE reads into MiXCR, producing one record per CDR3 protein. The sample contains around 800,000 distinct CDR3 sequences, 40% to 50% of which appear only once. This clonotype was obtained from a man between 60 and 75 years old in good health. The sample comprised blood. The V call is TRBV20-1, the J call TRBJ1-5; the D gene is possibly TRBD1 (5 bases). The CDR3 here is CSARPPGSNQPQHF. For the CDR3, the DNA is TGCAGTGCTAGACCCCCAGGGAGCAATCAGCCCCAGCATTTT.